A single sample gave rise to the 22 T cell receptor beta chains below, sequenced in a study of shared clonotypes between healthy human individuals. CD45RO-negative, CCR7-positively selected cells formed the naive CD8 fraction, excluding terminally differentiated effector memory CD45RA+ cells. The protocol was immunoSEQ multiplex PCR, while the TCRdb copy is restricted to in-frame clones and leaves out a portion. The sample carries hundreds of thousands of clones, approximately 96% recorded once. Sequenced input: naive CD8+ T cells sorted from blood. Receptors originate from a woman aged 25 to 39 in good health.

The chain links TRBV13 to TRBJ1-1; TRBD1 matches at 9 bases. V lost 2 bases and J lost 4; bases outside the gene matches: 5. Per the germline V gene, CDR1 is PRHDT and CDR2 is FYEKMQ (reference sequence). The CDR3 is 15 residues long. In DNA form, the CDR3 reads TGTGCCAGCAGCTTACGGGGACAGGGATCCACTGAAGCTTTCTTT. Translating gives CASSLRGQGSTEAFF.

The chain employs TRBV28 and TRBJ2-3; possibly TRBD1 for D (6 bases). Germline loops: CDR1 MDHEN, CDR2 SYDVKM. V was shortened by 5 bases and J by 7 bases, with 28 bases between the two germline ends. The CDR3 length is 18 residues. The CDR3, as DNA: TGTGCCAGCAGTACGACCTATCTGACAGGCCCCCTCGGTCATACGCAGTATTTT. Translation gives CASSTTYLTGPLGHTQYF. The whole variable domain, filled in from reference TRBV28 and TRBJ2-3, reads DVKVTQSSRYLVKRTGEKVFLECVQDMDHENMFWYRQDPGLGLRLIYFSYDVKMKEKGDIPEGYSVSREKKERFSLILESASTNQTSMYLCASSTTYLTGPLGHTQYFGPGTRLTVL.

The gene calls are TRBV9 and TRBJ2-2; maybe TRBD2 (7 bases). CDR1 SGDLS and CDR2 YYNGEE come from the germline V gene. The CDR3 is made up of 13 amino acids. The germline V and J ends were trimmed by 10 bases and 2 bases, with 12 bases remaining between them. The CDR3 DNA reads TGTGCCTCCGGGGGGCTAAACACCGGGGAGCTGTTTTTT. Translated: CASGGLNTGELFF.

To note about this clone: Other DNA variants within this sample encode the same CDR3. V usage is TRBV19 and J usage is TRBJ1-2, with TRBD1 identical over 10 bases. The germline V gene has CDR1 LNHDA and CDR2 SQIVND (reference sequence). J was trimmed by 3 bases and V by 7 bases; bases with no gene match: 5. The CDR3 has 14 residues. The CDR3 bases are TGTGCCAGTACCCCAGGGACAGGGGACTATGGCTACACCTTC. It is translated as CASTPGTGDYGYTF.

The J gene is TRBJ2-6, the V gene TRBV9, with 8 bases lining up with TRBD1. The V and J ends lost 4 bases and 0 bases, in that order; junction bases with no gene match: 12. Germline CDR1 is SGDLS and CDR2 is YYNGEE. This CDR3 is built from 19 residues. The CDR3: CASSPRTGRISSGANVLTF. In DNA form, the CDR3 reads TGTGCCAGCAGCCCCCGGACAGGGCGAATTAGCTCTGGGGCCAACGTCCTGACTTTC.

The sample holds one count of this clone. The CDR3 region is CASGGTGYTF. CDR3 nucleotides: TGTGCCAGCGGGGGCACTGGCTACACCTTC. The J gene is TRBJ1-2, the V gene TRBV6-1; D might be TRBD1 (6 bases). Trimming took off 8 bases at V and 7 bases at J, with 8 bases between the two ends. The CDR3 runs to 10 residues. Germline V CDR1 and CDR2: MNHNS, SASEGT.

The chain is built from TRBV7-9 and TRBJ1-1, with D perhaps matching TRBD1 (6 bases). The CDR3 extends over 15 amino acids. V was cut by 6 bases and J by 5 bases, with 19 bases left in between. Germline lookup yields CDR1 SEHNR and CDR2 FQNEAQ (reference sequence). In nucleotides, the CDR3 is TGTGCCAGCAGGCGGGACACAGGAGGGGGGACTGAAGCTTTCTTT. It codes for CASRRDTGGGTEAFF.

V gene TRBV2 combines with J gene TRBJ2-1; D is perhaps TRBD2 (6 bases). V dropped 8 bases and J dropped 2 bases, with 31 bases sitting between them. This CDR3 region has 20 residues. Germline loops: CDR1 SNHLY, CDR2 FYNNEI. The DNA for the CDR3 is TGTGCCAGCCCACCCTGGATGCGGGATGGCCGAGAGGACACCTACAATGAGCAGTTCTTC. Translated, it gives CASPPWMRDGREDTYNEQFF. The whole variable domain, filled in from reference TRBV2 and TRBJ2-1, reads EPEVTQTPSHQVTQMGQEVILRCVPISNHLYFYWYRQILGQKVEFLVSFYNNEISEKSEIFDDQFSVERPDGSNFTLKIRSTKLEDSAMYFCASPPWMRDGREDTYNEQFFGPGTRLTVL.

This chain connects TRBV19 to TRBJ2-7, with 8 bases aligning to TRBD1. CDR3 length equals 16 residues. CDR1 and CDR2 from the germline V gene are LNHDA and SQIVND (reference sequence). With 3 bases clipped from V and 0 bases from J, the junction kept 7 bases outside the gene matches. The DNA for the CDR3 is TGTGCCAGTAGTATGGACAGGGAGAGCGACTCCTACGAGCAGTACTTC. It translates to CASSMDRESDSYEQYF.

This CDR3 reads CASRATTTYEQYF. CDR3 nucleotides: TGCGCCAGCAGAGCGACTACCACCTACGAGCAGTACTTC. The V and J genes are TRBV5-1 and TRBJ2-7; TRBD2 might be the D (5 bases). Trimming pared 5 bases from V and 2 bases from J, leaving 11 bases between. CDR1 is SGHRS, CDR2 YFSETQ, per germline. The length of the CDR3 is 13 residues. The variable domain in full, completed from reference TRBV5-1 and TRBJ2-7, reads KAGVTQTPRYLIKTRGQQVTLSCSPISGHRSVSWYQQTPGQGLQFLFEYFSETQRNKGNFPGRFSGRQFSNSRSEMNVSTLELGDSALYLCASRATTTYEQYFGPGTRLTVT.

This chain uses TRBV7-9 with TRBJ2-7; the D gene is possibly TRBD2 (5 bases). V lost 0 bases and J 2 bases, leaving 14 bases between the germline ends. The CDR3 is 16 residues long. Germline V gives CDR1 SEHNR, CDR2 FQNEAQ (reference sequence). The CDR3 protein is CASSLALSERAYEQYF. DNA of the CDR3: TGTGCCAGCAGCTTAGCGTTATCTGAGAGGGCCTACGAGCAGTACTTC.

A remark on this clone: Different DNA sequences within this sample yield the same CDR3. In DNA, the CDR3 is TGTGCCAGCAGTTCCTTCGGGGGGTCCTACGAGCAGTACTTC. Amino acid sequence: CASSSFGGSYEQYF. The chain couples TRBV27 to TRBJ2-7; 7 nucleotides line up with TRBD2. The V and J ends lost 4 bases and 1 base, in that order; junction bases with no gene match: 4. Looked up from germline, CDR1 is MNHEY and CDR2 is SMNVEV (reference sequence). This CDR3 region has 14 residues.

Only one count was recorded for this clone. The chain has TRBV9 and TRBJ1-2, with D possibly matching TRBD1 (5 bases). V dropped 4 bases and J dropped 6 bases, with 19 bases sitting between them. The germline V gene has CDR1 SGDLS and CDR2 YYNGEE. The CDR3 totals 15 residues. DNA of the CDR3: TGTGCCAGCAGCTCTCCTGGAAGGGGAGAGAATGGCTACACCTTC. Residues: CASSSPGRGENGYTF.

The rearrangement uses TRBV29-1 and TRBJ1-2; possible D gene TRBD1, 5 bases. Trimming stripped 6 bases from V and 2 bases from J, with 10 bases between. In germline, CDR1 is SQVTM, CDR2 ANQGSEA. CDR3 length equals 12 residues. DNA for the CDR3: TGCAGCGTGAGGGGACCCAACTATGGCTACACCTTC. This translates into CSVRGPNYGYTF. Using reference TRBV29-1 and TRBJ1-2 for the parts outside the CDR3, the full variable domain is SAVISQKPSRDICQRGTSLTIQCQVDSQVTMMFWYRQQPGQSLTLIATANQGSEATYESGFVIDKFPISRPNLTFSTLTVSNMSPEDSSIYLCSVRGPNYGYTFGSGTRLTVV.

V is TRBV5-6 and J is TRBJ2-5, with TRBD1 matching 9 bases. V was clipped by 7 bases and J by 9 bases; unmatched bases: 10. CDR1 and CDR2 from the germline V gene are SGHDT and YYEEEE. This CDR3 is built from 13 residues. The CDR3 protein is CASQTGGMRAQYF. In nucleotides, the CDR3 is TGTGCCAGCCAGACAGGGGGAATGAGGGCCCAGTACTTC.

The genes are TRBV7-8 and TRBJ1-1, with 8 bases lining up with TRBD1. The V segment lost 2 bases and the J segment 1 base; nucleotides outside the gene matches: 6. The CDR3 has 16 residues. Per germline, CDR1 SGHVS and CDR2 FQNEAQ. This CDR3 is CASSLLPGTGNTEAFF. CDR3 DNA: TGTGCCAGCAGCTTATTACCCGGGACAGGGAACACTGAAGCTTTCTTT. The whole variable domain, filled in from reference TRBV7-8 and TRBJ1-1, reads GAGVSQSPRYKVAKRGQDVALRCDPISGHVSLFWYQQALGQGPEFLTYFQNEAQLDKSGLPSDRFFAERPEGSVSTLKIQRTQQEDSAVYLCASSLLPGTGNTEAFFGQGTRLTVV.

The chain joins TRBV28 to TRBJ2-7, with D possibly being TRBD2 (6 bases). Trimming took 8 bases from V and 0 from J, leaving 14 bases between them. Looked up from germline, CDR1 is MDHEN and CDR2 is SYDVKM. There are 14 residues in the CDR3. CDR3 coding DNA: TGTGCCAGCGGTGATGGAGGGTACTCCTACGAGCAGTACTTC. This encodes CASGDGGYSYEQYF.

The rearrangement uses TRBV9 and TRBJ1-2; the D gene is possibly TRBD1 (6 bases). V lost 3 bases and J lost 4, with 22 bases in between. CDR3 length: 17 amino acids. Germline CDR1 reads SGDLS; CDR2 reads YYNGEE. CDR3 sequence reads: CASSGLQGPPGSYGYTF. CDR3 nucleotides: TGTGCCAGCAGCGGCTTACAGGGACCGCCAGGGAGCTATGGCTACACCTTC. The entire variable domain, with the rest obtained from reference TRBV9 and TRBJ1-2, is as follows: DSGVTQTPKHLITATGQRVTLRCSPRSGDLSVYWYQQSLDQGLQFLIQYYNGEERAKGNILERFSAQQFPDLHSELNLSSLELGDSALYFCASSGLQGPPGSYGYTFGSGTRLTVV.

The CDR3 bases are TGTGCCAGCAGAGATAGCGGGAGCGGGTACGAGCAGTACTTC. It encodes CASRDSGSGYEQYF. The chain recombines TRBV27 with TRBJ2-7; 9 bases map to TRBD2. V shed 6 bases and J 4 bases; nucleotides not matched to a gene: 7. Germline V CDR1 and CDR2: MNHEY, SMNVEV (reference sequence). CDR3 size: 14 residues.

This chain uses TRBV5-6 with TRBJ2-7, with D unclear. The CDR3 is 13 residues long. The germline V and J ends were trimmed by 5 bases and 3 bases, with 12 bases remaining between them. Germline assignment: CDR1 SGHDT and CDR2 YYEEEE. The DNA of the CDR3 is TGTGCCAGCAGTTTTATAGGCCGCTACGAGCAGTACTTC. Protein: CASSFIGRYEQYF.

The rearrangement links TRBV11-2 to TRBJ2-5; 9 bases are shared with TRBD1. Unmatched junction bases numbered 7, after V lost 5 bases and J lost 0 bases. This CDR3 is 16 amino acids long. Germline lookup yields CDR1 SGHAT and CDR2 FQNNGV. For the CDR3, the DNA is TGTGCCAGCAGCGTCCGGGACAGGGCCCACCAAGAGACCCAGTACTTC. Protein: CASSVRDRAHQETQYF.

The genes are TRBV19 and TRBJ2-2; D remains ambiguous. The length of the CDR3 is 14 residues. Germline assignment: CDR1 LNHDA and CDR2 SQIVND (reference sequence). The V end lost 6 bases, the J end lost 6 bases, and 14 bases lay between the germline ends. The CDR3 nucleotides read TGTGCCAGTAGCCCGGGCCCGGGCTCCGGGGAGCTGTTTTTT. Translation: CASSPGPGSGELFF. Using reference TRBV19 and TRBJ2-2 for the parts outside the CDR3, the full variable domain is DGGITQSPKYLFRKEGQNVTLSCEQNLNHDAMYWYRQDPGQGLRLIYYSQIVNDFQKGDIAEGYSVSREKKESFPLTVTSAQKNPTAFYLCASSPGPGSGELFFGEGSRLTVL.